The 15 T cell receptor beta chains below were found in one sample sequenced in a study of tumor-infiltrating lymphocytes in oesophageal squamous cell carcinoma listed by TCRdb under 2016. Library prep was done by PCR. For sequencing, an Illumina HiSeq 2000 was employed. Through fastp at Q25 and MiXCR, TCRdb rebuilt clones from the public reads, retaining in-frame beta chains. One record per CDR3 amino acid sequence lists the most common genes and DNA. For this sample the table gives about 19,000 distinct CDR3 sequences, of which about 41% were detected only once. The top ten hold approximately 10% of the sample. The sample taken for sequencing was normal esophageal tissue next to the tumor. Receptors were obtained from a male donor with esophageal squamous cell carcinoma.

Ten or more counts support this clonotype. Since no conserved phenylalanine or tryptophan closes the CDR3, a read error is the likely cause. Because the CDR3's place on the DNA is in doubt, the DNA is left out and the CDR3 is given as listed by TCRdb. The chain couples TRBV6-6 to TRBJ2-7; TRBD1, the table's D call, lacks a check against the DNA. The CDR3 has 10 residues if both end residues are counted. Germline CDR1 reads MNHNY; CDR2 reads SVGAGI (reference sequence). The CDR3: CASSYSRDLL.

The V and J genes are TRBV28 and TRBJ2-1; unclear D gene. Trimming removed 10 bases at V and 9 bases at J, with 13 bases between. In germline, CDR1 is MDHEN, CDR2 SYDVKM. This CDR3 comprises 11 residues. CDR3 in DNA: TGTGCCACTACCCATTATCGTGAGCAGTTCTTC. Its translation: CATTHYREQFF.

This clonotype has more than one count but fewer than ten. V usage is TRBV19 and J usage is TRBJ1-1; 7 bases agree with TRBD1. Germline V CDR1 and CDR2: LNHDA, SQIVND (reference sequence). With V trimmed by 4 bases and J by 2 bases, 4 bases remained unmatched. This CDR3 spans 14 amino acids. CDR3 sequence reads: CASSRTGPNTEAFF. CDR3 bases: TGTGCCAGTAGTAGGACAGGTCCAAACACTGAAGCTTTCTTT.

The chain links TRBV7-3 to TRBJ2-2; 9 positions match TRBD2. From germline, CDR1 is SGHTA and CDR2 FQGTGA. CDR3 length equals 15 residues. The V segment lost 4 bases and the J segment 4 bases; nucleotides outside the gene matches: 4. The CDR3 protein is CASSSLLAGTGELFF. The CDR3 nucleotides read TGTGCCAGCAGCTCGTTACTAGCGGGCACCGGGGAGCTGTTTTTT.

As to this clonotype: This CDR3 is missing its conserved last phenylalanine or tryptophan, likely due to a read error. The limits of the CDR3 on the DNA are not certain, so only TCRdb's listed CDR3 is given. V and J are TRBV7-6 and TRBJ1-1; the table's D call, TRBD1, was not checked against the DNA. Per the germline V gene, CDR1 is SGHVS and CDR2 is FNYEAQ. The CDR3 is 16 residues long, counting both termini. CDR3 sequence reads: CASSPQGHWAFSTSGQ.

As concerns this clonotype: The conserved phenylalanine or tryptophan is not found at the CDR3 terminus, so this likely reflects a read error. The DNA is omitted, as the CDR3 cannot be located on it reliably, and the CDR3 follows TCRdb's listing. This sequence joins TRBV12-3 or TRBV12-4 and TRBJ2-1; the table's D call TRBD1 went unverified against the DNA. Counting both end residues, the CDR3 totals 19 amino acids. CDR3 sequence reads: CASSSLGGSNPNYGYTFGS.

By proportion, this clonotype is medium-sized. The CDR3 loop reads CASTSGSWEQYF. The CDR3 DNA reads TGCGCCAGCACTTCCGGGTCATGGGAGCAGTACTTC. V usage is TRBV10-2 and J usage is TRBJ2-7, with D hard to call. The CDR3 length is 12 residues. V was cut by 7 bases and J by 7 bases, with 14 bases left in between. Germline V gene sequence: CDR1 WSHSY, CDR2 SAAADI.

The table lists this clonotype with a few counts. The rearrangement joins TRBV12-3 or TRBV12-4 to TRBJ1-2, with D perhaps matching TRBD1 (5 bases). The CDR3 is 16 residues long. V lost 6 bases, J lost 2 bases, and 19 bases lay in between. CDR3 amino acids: CASRQALRTRNYGYTF. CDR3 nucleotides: TGTGCCAGCAGACAGGCCCTCAGGACAAGAAACTATGGCTACACCTTC.

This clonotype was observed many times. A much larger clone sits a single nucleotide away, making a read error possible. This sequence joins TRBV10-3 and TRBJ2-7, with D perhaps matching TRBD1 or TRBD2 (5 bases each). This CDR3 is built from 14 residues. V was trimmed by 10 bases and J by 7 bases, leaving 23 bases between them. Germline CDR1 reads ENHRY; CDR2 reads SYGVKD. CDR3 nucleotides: TGTGCCACCGGGGAAGACAGAGATGACAATGAGCAGTACTTC. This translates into CATGEDRDDNEQYF.

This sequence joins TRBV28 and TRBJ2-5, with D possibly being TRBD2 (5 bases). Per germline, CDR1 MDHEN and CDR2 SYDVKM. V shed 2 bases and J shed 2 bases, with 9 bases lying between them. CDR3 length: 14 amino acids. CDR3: CASSLRGRQETQYF. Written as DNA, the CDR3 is TGTGCCAGCAGTTTACGAGGGCGGCAAGAGACCCAGTACTTC.

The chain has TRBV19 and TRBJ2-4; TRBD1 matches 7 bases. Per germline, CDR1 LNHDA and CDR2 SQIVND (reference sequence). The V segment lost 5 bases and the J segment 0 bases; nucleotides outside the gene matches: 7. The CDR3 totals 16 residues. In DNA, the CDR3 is TGTGCCAGTAGTTTGGGACAGTTACTAGCCAAAAACATTCAGTACTTC. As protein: CASSLGQLLAKNIQYF.

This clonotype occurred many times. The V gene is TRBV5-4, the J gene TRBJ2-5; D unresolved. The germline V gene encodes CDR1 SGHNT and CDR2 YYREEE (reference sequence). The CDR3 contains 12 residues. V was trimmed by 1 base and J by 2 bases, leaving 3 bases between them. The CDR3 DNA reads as TGTGCCAGCAGCTTGACGCAAGAGACCCAGTACTTC. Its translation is CASSLTQETQYF. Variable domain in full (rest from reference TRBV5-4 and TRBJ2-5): ETGVTQSPTHLIKTRGQQVTLRCSSQSGHNTVSWYQQALGQGPQFIFQYYREEENGRGNFPPRFSGLQFPNYSSELNVNALELDDSALYLCASSLTQETQYFGPGTRLLVL.

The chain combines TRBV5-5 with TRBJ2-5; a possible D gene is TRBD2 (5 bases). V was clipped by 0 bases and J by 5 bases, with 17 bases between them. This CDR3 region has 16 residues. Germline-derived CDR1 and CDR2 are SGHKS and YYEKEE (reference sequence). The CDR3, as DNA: TGTGCCAGCAGCTTGGGAGCCCATAGCGCTGGCGAGACCCAGTACTTC. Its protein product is CASSLGAHSAGETQYF.

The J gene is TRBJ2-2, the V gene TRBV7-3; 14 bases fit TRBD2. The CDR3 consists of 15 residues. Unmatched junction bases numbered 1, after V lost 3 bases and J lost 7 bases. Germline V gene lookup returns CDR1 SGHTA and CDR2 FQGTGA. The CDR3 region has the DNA TGTGCCAGCAGCTTGGGACTAGCGGGAGACGGGGAGCTGTTTTTT. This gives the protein CASSLGLAGDGELFF.

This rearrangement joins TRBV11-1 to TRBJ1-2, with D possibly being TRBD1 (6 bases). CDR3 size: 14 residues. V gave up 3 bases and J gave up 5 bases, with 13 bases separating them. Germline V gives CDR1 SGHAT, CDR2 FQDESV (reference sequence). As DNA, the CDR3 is TGTGCCAGCAGCTTCGCAGGGGCTGCTTATGGCTACACCTTC. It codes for CASSFAGAAYGYTF.